These T cell receptor beta chains were read from a single sample in a study of blood T cell repertoires in COVID-19. Here immunoSEQ multiplex PCR was the method, and the copy in TCRdb shows in-frame clones only, minus some. The sample holds about 110,000 clones; 60% to 85% are singletons and the top ten take around 4.2%. Sequencing was performed on peripheral blood. These receptors originate from a human donor in a cohort sampled during active or convalescent COVID-19. CDR3s include the opening cysteine and the closing phenylalanine or tryptophan. Clone size is not always given. Where it is, it says once, few, many or a class for expanded clones.

CDR3aa | abundance | v_gene
CASSPSSRAPLHF | NA | TRBV6-5
CASITGATNEKLFF | NA | TRBV28
CASSPGGFPSETQYF | NA | TRBV11-2
CASSRDRVGNQPQHF | NA | TRBV7-2
CASSLSSGPGFSGNTIYF | NA | TRBV27
CASSLDGGSYEQYF | few | TRBV5-4
CASMRVVDWRGEKLFF | NA | TRBV19
CASRAGGVLAKNIQYF | once | TRBV11-2
CASSNPSWGGDTEAFF | NA | TRBV6-6
CSALFPLAGITGELFF | NA | TRBV29-1
CASSPRLAGGPYEQYF | many | TRBV6-2/TRBV6-3
CASSLGLAGINTDTQYF | NA | TRBV5-1
CASSIGLNYEQYF | NA | TRBV19
CASSRTGDGNTIYF | NA | TRBV5-4
CASSSYPGETGELFF | NA | TRBV5-1
CASSLGDRASYNEQFF | once | TRBV5-1
CASSQTDRAPGELFF | NA | TRBV4-3
CASSPGSRQAEAFF | NA | TRBV5-5
CASRPTTGGMVSPLHF | NA | TRBV6-2/TRBV6-3
CASSSFGDYEQYF | NA | TRBV11-2
CASSFPVGLAGYNEQFF | NA | TRBV7-9
CASSPGQVRNQETQYF | NA | TRBV5-4
CASSSYDRGNSPLHF | NA | TRBV5-1
CASSPFVGGETQYF | NA | TRBV18
CASSFQGGNTEAFF | NA | TRBV7-2
CASSSRTEGEQYF | many | TRBV7-6
CASSGQKNTEAFF | NA | TRBV3-1/TRBV3-2
CASSQETFGQPNTEAFF | NA | TRBV11-3
CASSFGLAGVYEQYF | NA | TRBV7-2
CASTLGGATNEKLFF | NA | TRBV5-1
CASTGQLLNQPQHF | NA | TRBV19
CASSPLGAGGNQPQHF | few | TRBV4-1
CASSESIQGGLFEQYF | NA | TRBV10-1
CASTPLESGRNEQFF | NA | TRBV28
CASQKDRNNWEQGETEAFF | once | TRBV11-2
CASSPTGSYNSPLHF | NA | TRBV2
CASSLRTHNTGELFF | NA | TRBV7-9
CASSAQGQGAPNEQFF | once | TRBV3-1/TRBV3-2
CASSSDREKNIQYF | NA | TRBV19
CASSPNLPETQYF | NA | TRBV7-2
CASSVGPGGTDTQYF | NA | TRBV9
CASSDTGGSYEQYF | few | TRBV7-9
CAIASGNTEAFF | NA | TRBV10-3
CATSDPYAGGFSNQETQYF | once | TRBV24-1
CARSTPDIGNLKLAKNIQYF | NA | TRBV5-3
CASSARTAFEQYF | NA | TRBV19
CASSGRTGVTYEQYF | few | TRBV28
CATNDGGSSYNEQFF | NA | TRBV15